This T cell receptor (beta chain) was found in a study of blood T cell repertoires in COVID-19. For the study at large: Sites across the United States, Italy and Spain contributed samples from acute and convalescent COVID-19. From T cells, B-cell-depleted T cells, or PBMCs came the material, which was cDNA or gDNA.

From germline, CDR1 is SQVTM and CDR2 ANQGSEA. Trimming took off 5 bases at V and 5 bases at J, with 13 bases between the two ends. This CDR3 has 12 residues. Authors' data handling: The assay estimated nucleated cells by amplifying reference gene primers. Assay: immunoSEQ multiplex PCR; the TCRdb copy retains only in-frame clones and omits some. The D gene and trimming were derived from the DNA, and the V and J assignments and clone size from that table. The sample has about 130,000 clones; more than 70% are singletons. The chain carries TRBV29-1 and TRBJ2-7, with D possibly TRBD2 on 6 matching bases. This clonotype was obtained from a man aged 70 or older with acute or convalescent COVID-19. The sequenced sample was peripheral blood. In DNA, the CDR3 is TGCAGCGTTCTCAGGCCTAGCGACGAGCAGTACTTC. Translating gives CSVLRPSDEQYF.